This entry concerns a single TCR beta chain. The antigen remains unidentified. This sample was included in a study of OX40 agonist ivuxolimab in advanced cancers. Study overall: Each dose-escalation patient presented with hepatocellular carcinoma, melanoma, renal cell or head and neck cancer. Therapy given before enrollment (anti-PD-1, anti-PD-L1 or anti-CTLA-4) was allowed, and around 41% had some. Findings and caveats of the study: More expanded clones were found, on average, in CD8+ than in CD4+ T cells.

Assay: immunoSEQ multiplex PCR; the TCRdb copy retains only in-frame clones and omits some. The sample yields tens of thousands of clones, 91% seen once. The CDR3 contains 17 residues. Germline CDR1 reads SGHDT; CDR2 reads YYEEEE. V lost 2 bases to trimming and J lost 3 bases; unmatched junction nucleotides: 11. This chain joins TRBV5-6 and TRBJ2-5, with 9 nucleotides matching TRBD2. The receptor's source is an adult with an advanced solid tumor such as melanoma, head and neck, liver or kidney cancer. The sequencing used CD4+ or CD8+ T cells sorted from blood, collected in a trial of the OX40 agonist ivuxolimab. CDR3 bases: TGTGCCAGCAGCTTTATCTATGAGCGGGGGGAGAAAGAGACCCAGTACTTC. This gives the protein CASSFIYERGEKETQYF.